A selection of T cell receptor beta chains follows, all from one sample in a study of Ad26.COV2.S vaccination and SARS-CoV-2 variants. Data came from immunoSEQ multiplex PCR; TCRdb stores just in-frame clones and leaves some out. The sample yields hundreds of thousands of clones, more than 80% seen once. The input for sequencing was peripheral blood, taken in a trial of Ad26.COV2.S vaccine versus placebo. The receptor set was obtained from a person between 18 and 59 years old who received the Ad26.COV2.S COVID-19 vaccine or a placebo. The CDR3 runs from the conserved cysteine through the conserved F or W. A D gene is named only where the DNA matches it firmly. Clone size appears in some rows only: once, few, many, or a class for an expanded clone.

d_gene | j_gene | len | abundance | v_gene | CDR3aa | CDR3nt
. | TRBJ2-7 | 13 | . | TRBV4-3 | CASSQDRAYEQYF | TGCGCCAGCAGCCAAGATAGGGCCTACGAGCAGTACTTC
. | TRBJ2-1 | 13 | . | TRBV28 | CASSLYQRGEQFF | TGTGCCAGCAGTTTATACCAGCGAGGTGAGCAGTTCTTC
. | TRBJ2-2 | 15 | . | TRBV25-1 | CASRGPGPNTGELFF | TGTGCCAGCAGGGGGCCAGGGCCGAACACCGGGGAGCTGTTTTTT
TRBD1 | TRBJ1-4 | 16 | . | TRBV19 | CASSNDQGATNEKLFF | TGTGCCAGTAGTAACGACCAGGGGGCAACTAATGAAAAACTGTTTTTT
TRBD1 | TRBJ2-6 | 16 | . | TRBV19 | CATQTGGSSGANVLTF | TGTGCCACCCAGACAGGGGGGAGCTCTGGGGCCAACGTCCTGACTTTC
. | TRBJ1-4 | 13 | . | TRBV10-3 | CAISDGIDEKLFF | TGTGCCATCAGTGATGGGATTGACGAAAAACTGTTTTTT
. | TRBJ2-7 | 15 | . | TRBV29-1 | CSVEEEGESSYEQYF | TGCAGCGTTGAAGAGGAGGGAGAGAGCTCCTACGAGCAGTACTTC
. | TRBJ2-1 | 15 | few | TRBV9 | CASSVDLGSYNEQFF | TGTGCCAGCAGCGTTGATCTGGGTTCCTACAATGAGCAGTTCTTC
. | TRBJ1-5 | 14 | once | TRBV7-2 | CASSRTGGDQPQHF | TGTGCCAGCAGCCGTACGGGAGGGGATCAGCCCCAGCATTTT
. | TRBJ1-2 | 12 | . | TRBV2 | CASSDRGDGYTF | TGTGCCAGCAGTGACAGAGGGGATGGCTACACCTTC
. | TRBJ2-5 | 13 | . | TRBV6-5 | CATCPILEETQYF | TGTGCCACTTGCCCCATTTTGGAAGAGACCCAGTACTTC
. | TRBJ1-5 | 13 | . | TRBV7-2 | CASSLDRRQPQHF | TGTGCCAGCAGCTTAGACAGGCGACAGCCCCAGCATTTT
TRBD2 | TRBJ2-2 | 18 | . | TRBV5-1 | CASSRGLAGGPGTGELFF | TGCGCCAGCAGCCGGGGACTAGCGGGAGGGCCGGGCACCGGGGAGCTGTTTTTT
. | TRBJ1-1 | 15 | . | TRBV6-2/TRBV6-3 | CASSLSSFMNTEAFF | TGTGCCAGCAGTTTAAGCTCTTTTATGAACACTGAAGCTTTCTTT
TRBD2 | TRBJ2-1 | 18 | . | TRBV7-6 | CASSLALVAGGPEGEQFF | TGTGCCAGCAGCTTAGCGTTAGTAGCGGGAGGGCCTGAGGGTGAGCAGTTCTTC
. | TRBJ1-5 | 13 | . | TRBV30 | CAWADLSNQPQHF | TGTGCCTGGGCCGATCTTAGCAATCAGCCCCAGCATTTT
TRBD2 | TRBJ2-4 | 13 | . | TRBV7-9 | CASSTSGKNIQYF | TGTGCCAGCAGCACTAGCGGTAAAAACATTCAGTACTTC
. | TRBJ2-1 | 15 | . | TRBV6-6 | CASSSPLIVSQAQFF | TGTGCCAGCAGTTCCCCCCTGATCGTAAGTCAGGCGCAGTTCTTC
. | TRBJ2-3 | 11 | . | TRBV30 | CAWNGGGTQYF | TGTGCCTGGAACGGGGGAGGCACGCAGTATTTT
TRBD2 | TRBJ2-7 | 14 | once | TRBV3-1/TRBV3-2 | CASSRPGLGYEQYF | TGTGCCAGCAGCCGGCCGGGACTAGGGTACGAGCAGTACTTC
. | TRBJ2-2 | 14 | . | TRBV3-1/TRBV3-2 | CASSHETQTGELFF | TGTGCCAGCAGCCATGAGACGCAGACCGGGGAGCTGTTTTTT
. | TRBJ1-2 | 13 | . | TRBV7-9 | CASSELTRGGYTF | TGTGCCAGCAGCGAGCTGACACGGGGCGGCTACACCTTC
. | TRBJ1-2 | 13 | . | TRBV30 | CAWRQRSFYGYTF | TGTGCCTGGAGACAGAGATCCTTCTATGGCTACACCTTC
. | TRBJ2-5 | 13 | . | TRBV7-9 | CASSLSEEETQYF | TGTGCCAGCAGCCTAAGCGAAGAAGAGACCCAGTACTTC
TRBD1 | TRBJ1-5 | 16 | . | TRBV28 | CASKLDRDRANQPQHF | TGTGCCAGCAAGCTGGACAGGGATCGTGCCAATCAGCCCCAGCATTTT
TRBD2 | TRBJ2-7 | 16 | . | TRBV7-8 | CASSTPTSGDIYEQYF | TGTGCCAGCAGCACCCCGACTAGCGGAGATATCTACGAGCAGTACTTC
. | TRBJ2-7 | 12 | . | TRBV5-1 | CASRQEINEQYF | TGCGCCAGCAGACAGGAGATCAACGAGCAGTACTTC
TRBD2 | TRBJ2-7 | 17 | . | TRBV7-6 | CASSRGTSGSSSYEQYF | TGTGCCAGCAGCCGCGGGACTAGCGGGAGTTCGTCCTACGAGCAGTACTTC
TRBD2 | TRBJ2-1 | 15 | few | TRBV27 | CASSLFSGGYNEQFF | TGTGCCAGCAGTTTATTTTCGGGAGGGTACAATGAGCAGTTCTTC
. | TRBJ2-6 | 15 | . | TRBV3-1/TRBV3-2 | CASSVPGSGANVLTF | TGTGCCAGCAGCGTACCCGGATCTGGGGCCAACGTCCTGACTTTC
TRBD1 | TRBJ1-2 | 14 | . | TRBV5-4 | CATLRQGIREGYTF | TGTGCCACCTTAAGACAGGGGATAAGGGAAGGCTACACCTTC
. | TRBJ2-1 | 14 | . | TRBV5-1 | CASRGPGLYNEQFF | TGCGCCAGCAGAGGTCCGGGACTTTACAATGAGCAGTTCTTC
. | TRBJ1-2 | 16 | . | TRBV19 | CASSISLPVTMNGYTF | TGTGCCAGTAGTATCTCTCTCCCAGTGACGATGAATGGCTACACCTTC
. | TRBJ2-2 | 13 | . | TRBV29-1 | CSVTHPHTGELFF | TGCAGCGTCACACATCCTCACACCGGGGAGCTGTTTTTT
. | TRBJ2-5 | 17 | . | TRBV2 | CASSEGWPAKSQETQYF | TGTGCCAGCAGTGAAGGCTGGCCAGCCAAAAGCCAAGAGACCCAGTACTTC
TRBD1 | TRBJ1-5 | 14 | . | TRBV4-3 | CASSPDRGNQPQHF | TGCGCCAGCAGCCCGGACAGGGGGAATCAGCCCCAGCATTTT
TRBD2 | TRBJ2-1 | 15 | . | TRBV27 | CASSLLAGEHNEQFF | TGTGCCAGCAGTTTACTAGCGGGAGAACACAATGAGCAGTTCTTC
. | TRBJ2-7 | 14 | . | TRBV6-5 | CASSYVAGSYEQYF | TGTGCCAGCAGTTACGTGGCCGGTTCCTACGAGCAGTACTTC
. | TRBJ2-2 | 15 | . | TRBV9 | CASTTGTLNTGELFF | TGTGCCAGCACCACCGGGACCTTAAACACCGGGGAGCTGTTTTTT
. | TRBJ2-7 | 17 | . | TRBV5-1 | CASSLADRGIRSYEQYF | TGCGCCAGCAGCTTGGCTGATCGGGGGATTAGATCCTACGAGCAGTACTTC
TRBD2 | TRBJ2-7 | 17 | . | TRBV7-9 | CASSLRTSGRLGYEQYF | TGTGCCAGCAGCTTAAGGACTAGCGGGAGACTCGGCTACGAGCAGTACTTC
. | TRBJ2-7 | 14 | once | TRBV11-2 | CASSLEANAYEQYF | TGTGCCAGCAGCTTAGAAGCGAACGCTTACGAGCAGTACTTC
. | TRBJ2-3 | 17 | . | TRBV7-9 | CASSFSRGRKRTDTQYF | TGTGCCAGCAGCTTTTCTCGTGGGAGGAAGAGGACAGATACGCAGTATTTT
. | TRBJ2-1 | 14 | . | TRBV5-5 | CASSLGGDLGEQFF | TGTGCCAGCAGCTTAGGGGGAGACTTGGGCGAGCAGTTCTTC
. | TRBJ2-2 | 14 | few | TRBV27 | CASSSLANTGELFF | TGTGCCAGCAGTTCATTAGCGAACACCGGGGAGCTGTTTTTT
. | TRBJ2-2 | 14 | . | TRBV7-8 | CASSPPSPTGELFF | TGTGCCAGCAGCCCACCTAGTCCCACCGGGGAGCTGTTTTTT
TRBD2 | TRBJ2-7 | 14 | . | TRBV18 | CASSPLAGSYEQYF | TGTGCCAGCTCACCCCTAGCGGGATCCTACGAGCAGTACTTC
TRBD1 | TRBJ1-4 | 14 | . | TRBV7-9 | CASSPGQGDEKLFF | TGTGCCAGCAGCCCGGGACAGGGGGATGAAAAACTGTTTTTT
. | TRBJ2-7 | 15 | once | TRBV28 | CASSLPAGNYYEQYF | TGTGCCAGCAGTCTCCCGGCTGGAAACTATTACGAGCAGTACTTC
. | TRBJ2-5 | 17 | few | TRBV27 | CASSFIPAGSGEETQYF | TGTGCCAGCAGTTTCATCCCGGCTGGTTCGGGAGAAGAGACCCAGTACTTC
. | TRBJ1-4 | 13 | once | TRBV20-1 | CSASWNLNEKLFF | TGCAGTGCTAGTTGGAACCTTAATGAAAAACTGTTTTTT
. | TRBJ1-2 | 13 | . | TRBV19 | CATRPAQTYGYTF | TGTGCCACCAGGCCGGCTCAGACCTATGGCTACACCTTC
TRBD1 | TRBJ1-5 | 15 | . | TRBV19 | CASSIGTGGTQPQHF | TGTGCCAGTAGTATAGGAACAGGGGGCACTCAGCCCCAGCATTTT
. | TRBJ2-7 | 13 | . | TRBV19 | CASSPGQSYEQYF | TGTGCCAGTAGTCCCGGACAGAGCTACGAGCAGTACTTC
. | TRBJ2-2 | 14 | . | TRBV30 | CAWSVLVGTGELFF | TGTGCCTGGAGTGTACTAGTCGGCACCGGGGAGCTGTTTTTT